The clone carrying this T cell receptor beta chain has more than one count but fewer than ten. V lost 6 bases, J lost 7 bases, and 16 bases lay in between. This CDR3 has 13 residues. Looked up from germline, CDR1 is PRHDT and CDR2 is FYEKMQ (reference sequence). The data derive from a study of blood T cell repertoires in COVID-19. Across the study: Acute and convalescent COVID-19 specimens originated in the United States, Italy and Spain.

Sequenced by immunoSEQ multiplex PCR; TCRdb stores in-frame clones only, minus some. The profile shows 80,000 to 100,000 clones, 80% of them singletons. The chain uses TRBV13 and TRBJ2-7; D gene unclear. This receptor was identified in a woman aged 70-85 years with acute or convalescent COVID-19. The sample was peripheral blood. The CDR3 bases are TGTGCCAGCAGTCCCCCAACCTCTCGGGAGCAGTACTTC. Translated, it gives CASSPPTSREQYF.